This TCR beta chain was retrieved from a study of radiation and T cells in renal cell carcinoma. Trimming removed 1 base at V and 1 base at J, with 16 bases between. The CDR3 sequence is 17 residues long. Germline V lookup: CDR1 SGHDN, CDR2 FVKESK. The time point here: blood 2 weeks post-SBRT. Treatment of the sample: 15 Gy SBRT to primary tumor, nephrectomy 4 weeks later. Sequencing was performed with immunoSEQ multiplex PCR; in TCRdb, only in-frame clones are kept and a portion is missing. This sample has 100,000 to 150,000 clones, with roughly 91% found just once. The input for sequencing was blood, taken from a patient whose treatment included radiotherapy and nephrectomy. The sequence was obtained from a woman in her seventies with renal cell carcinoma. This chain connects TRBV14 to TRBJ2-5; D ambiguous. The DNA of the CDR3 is TGTGCCAGCAGCCAAGTTGAGCGTTGGGCGGCCCAAGAGACCCAGTACTTC. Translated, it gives CASSQVERWAAQETQYF.